This TCR beta chain comes out of a study of shared clonotypes between healthy human individuals (dated by TCRdb to 2020 to 2022). About the investigation overall: The cohort comprised a couple of women and a few men aged 18 to 49 years. For each donor, CD4 naive and CD4 memory were each given three plates, CD8 naive was given two plates, and CD8 memory was given one plate. The study deeply sequenced blood TCR repertoires of about 5 healthy adults to estimate repertoire size and the extent of clonotype sharing between individuals. Libraries were prepared and TCR repertoires were sequenced by different laboratories using diverse techniques, in order to increase sequencing depth and limit assay-specific biases. Between about 0.85 and 9.5 billion PBMCs per donor were obtained by leukapheresis.

CD8 naive samples were obtained by positive selection for CCR7 among CD45RO-negative cells, yielding a CD45RA+CCR7+ population from which TemRA cells were excluded. Donors were healthy HIV-negative adults with no recently reported acute infections or vaccinations. Every donor was a Caucasian adult residing in Nashville, Tennessee, USA. Blood was collected by leukapheresis, and PBMCs were isolated by Ficoll-Histopaque density gradient centrifugation and then cryopreserved in liquid nitrogen vapor phase. Analytical flow cytometry was used to check the purity and quantity of each magnetically sorted T cell population. Genomic DNA was isolated from each sorted fraction and quantified by UV absorbance on a Nanodrop 2000c. Regarding this clone: Its target antigen remains unknown. Base qualities are missing; no much larger clone stands one base away.

For CDR1 and CDR2, the germline V gene lists WSHSY and SAAADI. V loses 9 bases, J loses 0 bases, and the germline ends lie 20 bases apart. The CDR3 goes from the cysteine to the phenylalanine over 17 residues. Here the CDR3 DNA is all that survives: 51 bases in frame from base 1. Overall study results and their limits: The genetic and exposure-history diversity represented was limited by the small number of donors. Higher generation probabilities were observed for clonotypes shared by all four sorted-subset donors than for non-shared clonotypes. Incomplete sequencing was indicated by rarefaction of sorted-subset datasets, despite the large sequencing depth. Sampling was restricted to blood, and TCR repertoires in tissues likely differ from the TCR repertoires found in blood. Larger estimated clonotype richness was generally found for naive subsets than for memory subsets. Sharing across a handful of donors was observed for around 5% of naive CD4, under 4% of naive CD8, over 2% of memory CD4, and around 0.44% of memory CD8 clonotypes. Pairwise subsampling led to the expectation that sequencing depth would affect the degree of clonotype sharing among donors.

TCR CDR3 regions were amplified from genomic DNA by multiplex PCR using the deep immunoSEQ assay. Extracted genomic DNA from each cell subset was spread evenly across all wells of several immunoSEQ 96-well plates, with each plate serving as a replicate. Each replicate PCR for sorted subsets received roughly 200 ng genomic DNA, equal to about 29,000 T cell genomes. Purified libraries were measured with a Qubit 3.0 fluorometer, size-checked on a Bioanalyzer 2100, and measured again with the KAPA Library Quantification kit. Every immunoSEQ 96-well plate was sequenced on a dedicated single-read 150-cycle Illumina NextSeq 550 flow cell. The authors' pipeline ran thus. Because the immunoSEQ output included only junctional sequences and no quality scores, the filtering could not be the same as the filtering used for full-length reads. To assign V/J genes and CDR3, sequences were annotated using PyIR, a Python wrapper for IgBLAST v1.9, with IMGT germline references. Reads were filtered out if the reads had weak V/J assignments (E-value above 1e-6), no CDR3, stop codons, out-of-frame junctions, or ambiguous translated residues. V3J clonotypes were defined as sequences sharing the same inferred V gene, J gene, and CDR3 amino acid sequence. The percentage overlap between two repertoires was calculated by dividing the number of shared unique clonotypes by the size of the smaller repertoire. Richness of each repertoire was evaluated using RTK rarefaction, the Chao1 estimator, and Recon v2.1 estimates of unobserved clonotypes. OLGA was used to compute generation probabilities for all TCRbeta clonotypes that the gDNA method yielded from a handful of donors. Drawn from immuneACCESS, this table holds only the in-frame rearrangements with V and J called that TCRdb kept. Clones are partly lost; checked studies trace under half to an unresolved V gene and leave the rest unexplained. The DNA gave D and trimming, while V, J and clone size come from that table. Here the sample has millions of clones; roughly 91% occur a single time. About 1.5% of the sample is taken by the ten largest.

The material sequenced was naive CD8+ T cells from PBMCs. This sample's cell subset or site label indicates: CD45RA+CCR7+. The V and J segments used are TRBV10-2 and TRBJ1-4; TRBD1 is a weak D gene call, 5 bases matching. The sequence was obtained from a man between 18 and 29 years old in good health. Some clones in this sample may be carry-over from other donors' samples. For the CDR3, the sequence is CARFKGLGFATNEKLFF. In nucleotides, the sequence is TGCGCCAGGTTTAAGGGACTCGGGTTCGCAACTAATGAAAAACTGTTTTTT.